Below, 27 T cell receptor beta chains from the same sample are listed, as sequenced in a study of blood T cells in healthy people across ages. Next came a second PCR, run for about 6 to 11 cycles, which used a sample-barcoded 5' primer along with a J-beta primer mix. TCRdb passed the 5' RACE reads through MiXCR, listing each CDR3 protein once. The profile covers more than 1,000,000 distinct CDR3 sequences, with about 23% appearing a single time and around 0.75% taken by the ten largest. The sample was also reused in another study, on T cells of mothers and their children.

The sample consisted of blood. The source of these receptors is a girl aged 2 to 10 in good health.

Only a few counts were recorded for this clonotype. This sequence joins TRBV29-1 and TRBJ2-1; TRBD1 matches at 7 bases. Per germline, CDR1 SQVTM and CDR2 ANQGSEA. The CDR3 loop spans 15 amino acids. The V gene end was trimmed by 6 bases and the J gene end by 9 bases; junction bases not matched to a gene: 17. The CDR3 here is CSVENFSTRTGEQFF. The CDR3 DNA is TGCAGCGTCGAAAATTTTTCGACGCGGACAGGTGAGCAGTTCTTC.

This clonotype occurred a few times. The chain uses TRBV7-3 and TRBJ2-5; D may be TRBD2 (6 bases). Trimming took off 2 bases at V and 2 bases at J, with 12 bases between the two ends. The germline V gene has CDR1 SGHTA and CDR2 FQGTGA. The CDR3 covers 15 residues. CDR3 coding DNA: TGTGCCAGCAGCTTATTACCGGGGGTTCAAGAGACCCAGTACTTC. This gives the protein CASSLLPGVQETQYF.

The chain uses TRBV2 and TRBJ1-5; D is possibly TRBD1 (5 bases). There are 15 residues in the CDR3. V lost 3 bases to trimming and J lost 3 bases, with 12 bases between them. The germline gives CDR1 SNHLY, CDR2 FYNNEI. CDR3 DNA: TGTGCCAGCAGTGATGGGGGAATAACCAATCAGCCCCAGCATTTT. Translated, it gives CASSDGGITNQPQHF.

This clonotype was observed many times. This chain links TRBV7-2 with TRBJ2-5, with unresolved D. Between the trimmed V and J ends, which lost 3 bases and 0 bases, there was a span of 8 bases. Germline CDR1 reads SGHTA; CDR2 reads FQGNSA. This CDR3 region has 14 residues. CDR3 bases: TGTGCCAGCAGCTTGGGCGGAAACCAAGAGACCCAGTACTTC. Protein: CASSLGGNQETQYF.

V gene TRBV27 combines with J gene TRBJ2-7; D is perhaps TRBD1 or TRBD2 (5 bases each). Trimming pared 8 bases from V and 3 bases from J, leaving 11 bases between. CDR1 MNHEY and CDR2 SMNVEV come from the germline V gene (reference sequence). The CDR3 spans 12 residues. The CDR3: CASRGTRYEQYF. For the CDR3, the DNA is TGTGCCAGCCGAGGGACCCGCTACGAGCAGTACTTC.

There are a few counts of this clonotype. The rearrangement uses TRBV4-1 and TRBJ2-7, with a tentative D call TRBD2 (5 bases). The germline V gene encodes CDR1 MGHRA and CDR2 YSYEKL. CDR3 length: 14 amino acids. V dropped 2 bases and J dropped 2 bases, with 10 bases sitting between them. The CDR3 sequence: CASSQYEGPYEQYF. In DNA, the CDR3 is TGCGCCAGCAGCCAATACGAGGGTCCCTACGAGCAGTACTTC.

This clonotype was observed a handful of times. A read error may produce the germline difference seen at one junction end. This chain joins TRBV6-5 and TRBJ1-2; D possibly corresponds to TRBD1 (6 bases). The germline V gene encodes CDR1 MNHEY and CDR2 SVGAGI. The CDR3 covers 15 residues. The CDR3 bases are TGTGCCAGCAGTAACTCGGGCACAGGGCGCTATGGCTACACCTTC. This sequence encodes CASSNSGTGRYGYTF.

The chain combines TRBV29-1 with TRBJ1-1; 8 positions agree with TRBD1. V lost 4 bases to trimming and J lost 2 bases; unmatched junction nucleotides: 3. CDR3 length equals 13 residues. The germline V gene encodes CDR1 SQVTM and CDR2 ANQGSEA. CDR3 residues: CSVATGDNTEAFF. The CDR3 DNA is TGCAGCGTTGCGACAGGGGATAACACTGAAGCTTTCTTT.

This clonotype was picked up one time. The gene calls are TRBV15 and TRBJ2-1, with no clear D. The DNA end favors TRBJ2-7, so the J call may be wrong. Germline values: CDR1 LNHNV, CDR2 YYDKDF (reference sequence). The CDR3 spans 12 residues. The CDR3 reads CATSGRTYEQYF. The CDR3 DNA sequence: TGTGCCACCAGCGGACGGACCTACGAGCAGTACTTC.

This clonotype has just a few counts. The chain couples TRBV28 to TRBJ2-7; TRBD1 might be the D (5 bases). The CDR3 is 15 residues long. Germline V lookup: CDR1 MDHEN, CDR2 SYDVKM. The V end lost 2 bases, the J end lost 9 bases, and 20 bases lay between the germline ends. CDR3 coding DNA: TGTGCCAGCAGTTTAGTATCAGGGAAAAGAAATGGGCAGTACTTC. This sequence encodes CASSLVSGKRNGQYF.

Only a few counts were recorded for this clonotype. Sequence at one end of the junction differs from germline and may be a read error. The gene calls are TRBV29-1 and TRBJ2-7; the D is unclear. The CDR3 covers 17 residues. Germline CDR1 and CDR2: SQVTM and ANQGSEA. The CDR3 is CSVMGMGSYYSSYEQHF. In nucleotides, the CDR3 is TGCAGCGTGATGGGAATGGGGTCCTATTATAGCTCCTACGAGCAGCACTTC.

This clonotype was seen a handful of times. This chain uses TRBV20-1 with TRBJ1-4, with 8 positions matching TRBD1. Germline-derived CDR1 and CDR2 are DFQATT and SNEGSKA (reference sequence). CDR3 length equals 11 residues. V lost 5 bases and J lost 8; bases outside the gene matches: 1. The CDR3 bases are TGCAGTGCTGGGGACAGGGAAAAACTGTTTTTT. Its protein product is CSAGDREKLFF.

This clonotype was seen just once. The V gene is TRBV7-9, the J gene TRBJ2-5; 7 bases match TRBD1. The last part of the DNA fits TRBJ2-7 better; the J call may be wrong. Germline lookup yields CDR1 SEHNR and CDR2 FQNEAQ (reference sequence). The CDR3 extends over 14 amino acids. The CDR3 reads CASSSWDSINEQYF. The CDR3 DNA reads TGTGCCAGCAGCTCCTGGGACAGTATAAACGAGCAGTACTTC.

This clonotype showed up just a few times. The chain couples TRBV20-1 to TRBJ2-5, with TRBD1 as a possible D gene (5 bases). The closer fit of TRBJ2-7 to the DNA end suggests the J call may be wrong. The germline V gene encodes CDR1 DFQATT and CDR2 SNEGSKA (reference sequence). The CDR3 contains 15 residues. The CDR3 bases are TGCAGTGCTAACCCTCTCGAGACAGCTACCTACGAGCAGTACTTC. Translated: CSANPLETATYEQYF.

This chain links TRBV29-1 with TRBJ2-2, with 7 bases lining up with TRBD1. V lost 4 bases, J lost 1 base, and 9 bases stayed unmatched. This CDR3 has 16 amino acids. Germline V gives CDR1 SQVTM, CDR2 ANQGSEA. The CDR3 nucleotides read TGCAGCGTTGCGACAGGGTTGGTCCAGAACACCGGGGAGCTGTTTTTT. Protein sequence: CSVATGLVQNTGELFF.

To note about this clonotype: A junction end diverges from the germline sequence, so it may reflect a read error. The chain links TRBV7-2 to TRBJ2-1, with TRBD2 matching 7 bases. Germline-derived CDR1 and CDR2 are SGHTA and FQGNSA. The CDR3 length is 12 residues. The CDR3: CVSSHSGNEQFF. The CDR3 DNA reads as TGTGTCAGCAGCCATAGCGGGAATGAGCAGTTCTTC.

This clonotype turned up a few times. As DNA, the CDR3 is TGTGCCAGCAGCCAGCATCCGGGGGAGCAGTTCTTC. It specifies CASSQHPGEQFF. The chain combines TRBV7-2 with TRBJ2-5, with D possibly TRBD2 on 5 matching bases. The DNA end is more similar to TRBJ2-1, so the J call may be wrong. Per germline, CDR1 SGHTA and CDR2 FQGNSA. The CDR3 runs 12 residues.

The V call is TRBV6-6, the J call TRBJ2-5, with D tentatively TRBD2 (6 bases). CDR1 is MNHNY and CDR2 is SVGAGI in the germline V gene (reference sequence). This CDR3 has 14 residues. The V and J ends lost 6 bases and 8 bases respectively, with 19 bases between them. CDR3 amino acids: CASSEAGRGITQYF. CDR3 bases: TGTGCCAGCAGCGAGGCGGGACGAGGAATTACCCAGTACTTC.

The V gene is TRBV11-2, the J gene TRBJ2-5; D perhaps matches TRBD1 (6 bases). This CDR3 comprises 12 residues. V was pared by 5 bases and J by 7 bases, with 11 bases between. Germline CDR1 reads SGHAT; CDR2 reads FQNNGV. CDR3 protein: CASSPTGRTQYF. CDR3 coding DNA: TGTGCCAGCAGCCCGACAGGAAGGACCCAGTACTTC. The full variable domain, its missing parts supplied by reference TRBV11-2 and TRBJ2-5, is EAGVAQSPRYKIIEKRQSVAFWCNPISGHATLYWYQQILGQGPKLLIQFQNNGVVDDSQLPKDRFSAERLKGVDSTLKIQPAKLEDSAVYLCASSPTGRTQYFGPGTRLLVL.

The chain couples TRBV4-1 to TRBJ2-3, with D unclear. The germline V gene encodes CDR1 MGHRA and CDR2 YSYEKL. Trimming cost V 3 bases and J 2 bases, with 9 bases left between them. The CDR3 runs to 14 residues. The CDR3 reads CASSHPIYTDTQYF. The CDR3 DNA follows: TGCGCCAGCAGCCATCCTATATACACAGATACGCAGTATTTT.

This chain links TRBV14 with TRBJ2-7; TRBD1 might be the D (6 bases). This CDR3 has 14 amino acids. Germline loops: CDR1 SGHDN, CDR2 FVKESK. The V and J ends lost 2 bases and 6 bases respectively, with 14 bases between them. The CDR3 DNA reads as TGTGCCAGCAGCCAACAGGGGCCCTACCGCGAGCAGTACTTC. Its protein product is CASSQQGPYREQYF.

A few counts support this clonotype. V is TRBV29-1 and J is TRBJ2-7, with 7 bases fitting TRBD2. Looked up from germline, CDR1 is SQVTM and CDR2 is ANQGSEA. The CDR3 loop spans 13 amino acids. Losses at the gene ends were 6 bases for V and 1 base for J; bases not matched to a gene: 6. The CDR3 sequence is CSVSPGGSYEQYF. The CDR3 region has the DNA TGCAGCGTGTCACCGGGAGGATCCTACGAGCAGTACTTC.

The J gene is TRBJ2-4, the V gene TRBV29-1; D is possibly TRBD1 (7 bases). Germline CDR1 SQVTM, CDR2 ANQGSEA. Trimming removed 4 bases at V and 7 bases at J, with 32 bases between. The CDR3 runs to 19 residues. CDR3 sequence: CSVVGVGGGAEFWSNIQYF. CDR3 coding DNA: TGCAGCGTTGTTGGGGTCGGAGGGGGCGCTGAGTTTTGGAGCAACATTCAGTACTTC.

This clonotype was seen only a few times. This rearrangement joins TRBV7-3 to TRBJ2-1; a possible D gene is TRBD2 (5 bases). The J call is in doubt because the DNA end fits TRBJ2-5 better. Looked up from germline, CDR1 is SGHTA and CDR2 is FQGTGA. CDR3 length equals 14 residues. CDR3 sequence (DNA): TGTGCCAGCAGCGATTGGGCCGGGGAAGAGACCCAGTACTTC. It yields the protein CASSDWAGEETQYF.

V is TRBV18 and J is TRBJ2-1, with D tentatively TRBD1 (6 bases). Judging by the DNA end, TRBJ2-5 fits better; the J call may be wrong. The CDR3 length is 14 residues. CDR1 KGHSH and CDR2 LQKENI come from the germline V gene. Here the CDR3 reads CASSPSGEWKTQYF. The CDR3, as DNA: TGTGCCAGCTCACCTTCAGGGGAATGGAAGACCCAGTACTTC.

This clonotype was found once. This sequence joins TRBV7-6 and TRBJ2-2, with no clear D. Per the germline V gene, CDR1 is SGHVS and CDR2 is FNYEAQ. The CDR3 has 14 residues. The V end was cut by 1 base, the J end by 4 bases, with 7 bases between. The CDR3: CASSLGVTTGELFF. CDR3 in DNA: TGTGCCAGCAGCTTAGGGGTAACCACCGGGGAGCTGTTTTTT.

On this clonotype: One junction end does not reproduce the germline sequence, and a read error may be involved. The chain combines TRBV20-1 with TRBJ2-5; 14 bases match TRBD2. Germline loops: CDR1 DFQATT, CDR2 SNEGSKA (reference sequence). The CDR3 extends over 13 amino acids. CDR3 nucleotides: TGCAGTGCTAGGGGACTAGCGGGAGTGGGGTTGGACTTC. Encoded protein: CSARGLAGVGLDF.